A single TCR beta chain is shown here with its context. Libraries were prepared by immunoSEQ multiplex PCR; TCRdb keeps only in-frame clonotypes and omits some of them. The sample yields a few hundred thousand clones, about 90% seen once. The sample originates from a study of blood T cell repertoires in COVID-19. Study in general: T cells, B-cell-depleted T cells, or PBMCs supplied cDNA or gDNA.

Adults between roughly 18 and 89 years of age took part from some 25 US areas. The CDR3 is 17 amino acids. Germline CDR1 SGHTA, CDR2 FQGTGA. V dropped 5 bases and J dropped 2; count of bases not matched to a gene: 11. The genes are TRBV7-3 and TRBJ2-2; 7 bases are a match to TRBD2. Source material: PBMCs or T cells enriched from blood (not recorded which). The sequence came from a human donor in a cohort exposed to, infected with or recovered from COVID-19 (not recorded which). The donor label of this sample is uncertain. CDR3 DNA sequence: TGTGCCAGCAGCGCCCCCAAAGCGGGGAGAAACACCGGGGAGCTGTTTTTT. As protein: CASSAPKAGRNTGELFF.